Listed below are T cell receptor beta chains from one sample, sequenced in a study of blood T cell repertoires in COVID-19. Clones were read by immunoSEQ multiplex PCR, and TCRdb kept only the in-frame ones, dropping some. This sample has approximately 94,000 clones; around nine tenths occur once, and the top ten carry about 5%. The sequenced sample consisted of peripheral blood. These receptors came from a human donor in a cohort sampled during active COVID-19. The CDR3 runs from the conserved cysteine through the conserved F or W. The D gene is left open where the match is weak. The size of a clone is reported for some rows only, either as once, few or many, or as a class for expanded clones.

>TRBD2|once|TRBV5-8|TRBJ2-1
TGTGCCAGCAGCTCGGGACTAGCGGTCTCCTACAATGAGCAGTTCTTC
CASSSGLAVSYNEQFF
>.|.|TRBV4-1|TRBJ2-7
TGCGCCAGCAGCCAAGATGACTTCACTTGGTACGAGCAGTACTTC
CASSQDDFTWYEQYF
>.|once|TRBV9|TRBJ2-2
TGTGCCAGCAGCGTAGGTGGCGGGACCAGCACCGGGGAGCTGTTTTTT
CASSVGGGTSTGELFF
>.|.|TRBV30|TRBJ1-2
TGTGCCTGGACTGAGAAGTCAGTAGCTGGGTATGGCTACACCTTC
CAWTEKSVAGYGYTF
>TRBD1|.|TRBV9|TRBJ2-3
TGTGCCAGCAGCCCAGGGGGCTTCGGCACAGATACGCAGTATTTT
CASSPGGFGTDTQYF
>.|few|TRBV19|TRBJ1-2
TGTGCCAGTAGTAGACTCTCCGGCTACACCTTC
CASSRLSGYTF
>TRBD2|.|TRBV5-4|TRBJ2-1
TGTGCCAGCAGCTTGGCCGGCGGGGGACACAATGAGCAGTTCTTC
CASSLAGGGHNEQFF
>TRBD2|.|TRBV19|TRBJ2-1
TGTGCCAGTAGTATAGCACTCGGACTAGCCTCAACTTACAATGAGCAGTTCTTC
CASSIALGLASTYNEQFF
>.|.|TRBV30|TRBJ2-1
TGTGCCTGGAGTACCGGGACTTCCTACAATGAGCAGTTCTTC
CAWSTGTSYNEQFF
>.|.|TRBV5-1|TRBJ2-2
TGCGCCAGCAGCTTGGGACAGCAGAACACCGGGGAGCTGTTTTTT
CASSLGQQNTGELFF
>.|.|TRBV30|TRBJ1-2
TGTGCCTGGAGCCTTGGACAGTTCTATGGCTACACCTTC
CAWSLGQFYGYTF
>.|.|TRBV19|TRBJ1-5
TGTGCCAGTACCACGGACAGAAACAATCAGCCCCAGCATTTT
CASTTDRNNQPQHF
>TRBD1|.|TRBV5-1|TRBJ2-1
TGCGCCAGCAGTACACAGGGGGGCCGATACAATGAGCAGTTCTTC
CASSTQGGRYNEQFF
>TRBD1|.|TRBV10-3|TRBJ2-7
TGTGCCATCAGTGGGACAGGGGGGAACGAGCAGTACTTC
CAISGTGGNEQYF
>.|.|TRBV19|TRBJ1-5
TGTGCCAGTAGTCTGCTTATAGGGGGGGATAGCAATCAGCCCCAGCATTTT
CASSLLIGGDSNQPQHF
>.|.|TRBV28|TRBJ1-6
TGTGCCAGCAGTTTTCTGGGGCCCTATAATTCACCCCTCCACTTT
CASSFLGPYNSPLHF
>TRBD2|.|TRBV30|TRBJ2-1
TGTGCCTGGAGTGTACGGTGGCGGGAGGGAGAAAATGAGCAGTTCTTC
CAWSVRWREGENEQFF
>TRBD2|.|TRBV11-2|TRBJ2-1
TGTGCCAGCAGCTTATCTTGGACTAGCGGGACAAATGAGCAGTTCTTC
CASSLSWTSGTNEQFF
>.|.|TRBV4-1|TRBJ2-2
TGCGCCAGCAGCCACCCCGTGGGGACAGCCCGGGGGGGGCTGTTTTTT
CASSHPVGTARGGLFF
>TRBD2|.|TRBV27|TRBJ2-7
TGTGCCAGCAGTTTGGGTGGGAGCGGGAGTGTGTACGAGCAGTACTTC
CASSLGGSGSVYEQYF
>TRBD2|.|TRBV12-5|TRBJ2-5
TGTGCTAGTGGTTTGGAAAAATCGGGACTAGCGGGAGGATTCCCAGAGACCCAGTACTTC
CASGLEKSGLAGGFPETQYF
>.|.|TRBV10-3|TRBJ2-3
TGTGCCATCAGCCTAGAAACCAAGAGAGATACGCAGTATTTT
CAISLETKRDTQYF
>.|.|TRBV11-2|TRBJ2-1
TGTGCCAGCAGCCTGACAACGGGACAACATGAGCAGTTCTTC
CASSLTTGQHEQFF
>.|.|TRBV9|TRBJ1-4
TGTGCCAGCAGCGGCCCCGGAGCTAATGAAAAACTGTTTTTT
CASSGPGANEKLFF
>.|.|TRBV7-2|TRBJ2-3
TGTGCCAGCAGCTTCTCAGCGACTAGCACAGATACGCAGTATTTT
CASSFSATSTDTQYF
>TRBD1|.|TRBV9|TRBJ2-7
TGTGCCAGCAGTTCGACAGGGGGCTCCTACGAGCAGTACTTC
CASSSTGGSYEQYF
>.|once|TRBV7-2|TRBJ2-7
TGTGCCAGCAGCGCTTCCAGGGGCCCCTACGAGCAGTACTTC
CASSASRGPYEQYF
>TRBD2|.|TRBV27|TRBJ2-7
TGTGCCAGCAGTTTATCTGGTTGGCGGCTAGCGGGAGTCGGGGACGAGCAGTACTTC
CASSLSGWRLAGVGDEQYF
>.|.|TRBV7-9|TRBJ1-2
TGTGCCAGCAGCTTAGCAGGACTGTCCGGCTATGGCTACACCTTC
CASSLAGLSGYGYTF
>.|few|TRBV30|TRBJ1-2
TGTGCCTGGAGTAAAGACTGGAACTATGGCTACACCTTC
CAWSKDWNYGYTF
>.|once|TRBV18|TRBJ2-7
TGTGCCAGCTCACCAAGGCAGGAGGGGGCAGGCGAGCAGTACTTC
CASSPRQEGAGEQYF
>.|.|TRBV7-2|TRBJ2-7
TGTGCCAGCAGCTTCGAGGGGCGGGAAGAGCAGTACTTC
CASSFEGREEQYF
>.|.|TRBV25-1|TRBJ2-2
TGTGCCGTCCAATCCGGTCGAGCAGGGCCCGGGGAGCTGTTTTTT
CAVQSGRAGPGELFF
>TRBD2|.|TRBV4-3|TRBJ2-1
TGCGCCAGCAGCCAAGAAGGTAGCGGGACGGGCAATGAGCAGTTCTTC
CASSQEGSGTGNEQFF
>TRBD1|once|TRBV2|TRBJ1-2
TGTGCCAGCAGTGAGCGGACAGGGGATGGCTACACCTTC
CASSERTGDGYTF
>TRBD2|.|TRBV29-1|TRBJ2-7
TGCAGCGTTGTTATAGCGGGAGCTTACGAGCAGTACTTC
CSVVIAGAYEQYF
>TRBD2|.|TRBV24-1|TRBJ2-7
TGTGCCACCAGTGGCACCGGGACTAGCGGGATCGAGCAGTACTTC
CATSGTGTSGIEQYF
>.|.|TRBV18|TRBJ2-2
TGTGCCAGCTCACCACTTGACAGGTACACCGGGGAGCTGTTTTTT
CASSPLDRYTGELFF
>.|.|TRBV30|TRBJ1-3
TGTGCCTGGAGTGTTGGCAGAAGAACCTCTGGAAACACCATATATTTT
CAWSVGRRTSGNTIYF
>TRBD1|few|TRBV7-9|TRBJ1-5
TGTGCCGTCTCGACAGGGGTTGGGTACAATCAGCCCCAGCATTTT
CAVSTGVGYNQPQHF
>.|.|TRBV7-3|TRBJ1-1
TGTGCCAGCAGCTTAACAGCAGGGGTGGACACTGAAGCTTTCTTT
CASSLTAGVDTEAFF
>TRBD1|.|TRBV5-1|TRBJ2-5
TGCGCCAGCAGGCCTCGACAGGGAGAGACCCAGTACTTC
CASRPRQGETQYF
>.|.|TRBV7-9|TRBJ2-7
TGTGCCAGCAGCTTTGGAGATCTATCCGAGCAGTACTTC
CASSFGDLSEQYF
>TRBD1|.|TRBV19|TRBJ1-2
TGTGCCAGTACCCGGGACAGGGATGGTGGCTACACCTTC
CASTRDRDGGYTF
>TRBD1|.|TRBV4-3|TRBJ2-1
TGCGCCAGCAGCCTGGACAGGAGCTCCTACAATGAGCAGTTCTTC
CASSLDRSSYNEQFF
>.|few|TRBV7-9|TRBJ1-2
TGTGCCAGCAGCTCCGGCGGGGCCCAGAACTATGGCTACACCTTC
CASSSGGAQNYGYTF
>.|.|TRBV7-8|TRBJ2-4
TGTGCCAGCAGCCGCCGAGGGGGAGACCTTCAGTACTTC
CASSRRGGDLQYF
>.|.|TRBV6-5|TRBJ2-7
TGTGCCAGCACCCCGGGACACTACGAGCAGTACTTC
CASTPGHYEQYF
>.|once|TRBV5-6|TRBJ1-5
TGTGCCAGCAGTCGACAGCTCGGTAGCAATCAGCCCCAGCATTTT
CASSRQLGSNQPQHF
>TRBD1|.|TRBV27|TRBJ1-1
TGTGCCAGCAGACTTCGGACAGGGGTGAACACTGAAGCTTTCTTT
CASRLRTGVNTEAFF
>TRBD2|.|TRBV10-3|TRBJ2-3
TGTGCCATCAGACTAGCGGGAGACACAGATACGCAGTATTTT
CAIRLAGDTDTQYF
>.|.|TRBV3-1/TRBV3-2|TRBJ1-1
TGTGCCAGCAGCCAGGGAGGGCCTAACACTGAAGCTTTCTTT
CASSQGGPNTEAFF
>.|.|TRBV27|TRBJ1-4
TGTGCCAGCAGTCCAGGGGCTTCCCCGCGGGAAAAACTGTTTTTT
CASSPGASPREKLFF
>TRBD1|.|TRBV7-2|TRBJ1-5
TGTGCCAGCAGCAAGCAGGGGGCGATGAGTGAGCCCCAGCATTTT
CASSKQGAMSEPQHF
>TRBD1|.|TRBV28|TRBJ1-2
TGTGCCAGCAGTCCGACAGGGAGGTATGGCTACACCTTC
CASSPTGRYGYTF
>TRBD1|.|TRBV7-9|TRBJ1-4
TGTGCCAGCAGCCCAGGGACAGCAACTAATGAAAAACTGTTTTTT
CASSPGTATNEKLFF
>.|.|TRBV2|TRBJ1-4
TGTGCCAGCATCCGACGGAGGGACGAAAAACTGTTTTTT
CASIRRRDEKLFF